Listed below are T cell receptor beta chains from one sample, sequenced in a study of blood T cell repertoires in COVID-19. Only in-frame clones appear in the TCRdb table, and some are missing; sequencing was by immunoSEQ multiplex PCR. The profile shows 85,000 to 100,000 clones, 70% to 85% of them singletons. The sample consisted of peripheral blood. The receptors originated from a woman aged 60-75 years with acute or convalescent COVID-19. The CDR3 runs from the conserved cysteine through the conserved F or W. Fields, in order: CDR3 length, J gene, V gene, CDR3 protein.

cdr3_length: 16; j_call: TRBJ2-6; v_call: TRBV7-3; cdr3_aa: CASSGGALPGANVLTF
cdr3_length: 14; j_call: TRBJ1-5; v_call: TRBV10-1; cdr3_aa: CASSVGGLDQPQHF
cdr3_length: 14; j_call: TRBJ2-2; v_call: TRBV6-4; cdr3_aa: CASSDSGQAGELFF
cdr3_length: 15; j_call: TRBJ1-2; v_call: TRBV5-1; cdr3_aa: CASSSVGQGSYGYTF
cdr3_length: 15; j_call: TRBJ1-2; v_call: TRBV4-3; cdr3_aa: CASSQQGQGASGYTF
cdr3_length: 15; j_call: TRBJ2-7; v_call: TRBV5-1; cdr3_aa: CASSLAVQGEREQYF
cdr3_length: 17; j_call: TRBJ2-3; v_call: TRBV3-1/TRBV3-2; cdr3_aa: CASRTAGGPTGTDTQYF
cdr3_length: 16; j_call: TRBJ2-1; v_call: TRBV5-5; cdr3_aa: CASSLGLAGNYNEQFF
cdr3_length: 17; j_call: TRBJ1-2; v_call: TRBV28; cdr3_aa: CASSFPGQGLYSYGYTF
cdr3_length: 15; j_call: TRBJ2-1; v_call: TRBV19; cdr3_aa: CASRIDKSSYNEQFF
cdr3_length: 13; j_call: TRBJ1-2; v_call: TRBV7-2; cdr3_aa: CASSFGSTYGYTF
cdr3_length: 15; j_call: TRBJ1-4; v_call: TRBV4-1; cdr3_aa: CASSQPGRSNEKLFF
cdr3_length: 14; j_call: TRBJ1-4; v_call: TRBV4-2; cdr3_aa: CASSRTGVGEKLFF
cdr3_length: 14; j_call: TRBJ1-1; v_call: TRBV5-1; cdr3_aa: CASTLQGAGTEAFF
cdr3_length: 15; j_call: TRBJ1-6; v_call: TRBV11-2; cdr3_aa: CASSSPGPRGSPLHF
cdr3_length: 13; j_call: TRBJ1-5; v_call: TRBV12-3/TRBV12-4; cdr3_aa: CASNTGDNQPQHF
cdr3_length: 18; j_call: TRBJ2-3; v_call: TRBV4-1; cdr3_aa: CASSQDSGRAGPTDTQYF
cdr3_length: 12; j_call: TRBJ1-4; v_call: TRBV30; cdr3_aa: CAYDRGNEKLFF
cdr3_length: 15; j_call: TRBJ1-1; v_call: TRBV24-1; cdr3_aa: CATSDSQGKNTEAFF
cdr3_length: 15; j_call: TRBJ1-3; v_call: TRBV14; cdr3_aa: CASSRTESSGNTIYF
cdr3_length: 15; j_call: TRBJ1-4; v_call: TRBV9; cdr3_aa: CASSPTGLGDEKLFF
cdr3_length: 15; j_call: TRBJ1-1; v_call: TRBV6-5; cdr3_aa: CASSPNMAMNTEAFF
cdr3_length: 11; j_call: TRBJ1-1; v_call: TRBV30; cdr3_aa: CAWNQGAHAFF
cdr3_length: 12; j_call: TRBJ2-7; v_call: TRBV20-1; cdr3_aa: CSASGTGAEQYF
cdr3_length: 20; j_call: TRBJ2-5; v_call: TRBV4-2; cdr3_aa: CASSQDLVVAGAPFQETQYF
cdr3_length: 13; j_call: TRBJ1-4; v_call: TRBV25-1; cdr3_aa: CASSPSTNEKLFF
cdr3_length: 10; j_call: TRBJ1-1; v_call: TRBV29-1; cdr3_aa: CSVEQGKAFF
cdr3_length: 13; j_call: TRBJ1-5; v_call: TRBV12-3/TRBV12-4; cdr3_aa: CASRTGRNQPQHF
cdr3_length: 15; j_call: TRBJ1-3; v_call: TRBV4-2; cdr3_aa: CASSLGRHSGNTIYF
cdr3_length: 16; j_call: TRBJ2-3; v_call: TRBV18; cdr3_aa: CASSPRIQGSTDTQYF
cdr3_length: 15; j_call: TRBJ1-4; v_call: TRBV4-1; cdr3_aa: CASSPPGGYEEKLFF
cdr3_length: 14; j_call: TRBJ1-6; v_call: TRBV10-2; cdr3_aa: CASSEFRGNSPLHF
cdr3_length: 16; j_call: TRBJ2-5; v_call: TRBV2; cdr3_aa: CASSELLAGGLETQYF
cdr3_length: 13; j_call: TRBJ1-5; v_call: TRBV29-1; cdr3_aa: CSVGQGVNQPQHF
cdr3_length: 17; j_call: TRBJ1-5; v_call: TRBV19; cdr3_aa: CASSIDRGTHSNQPQHF
cdr3_length: 12; j_call: TRBJ2-1; v_call: TRBV7-6; cdr3_aa: CASSPRDNEQFF
cdr3_length: 15; j_call: TRBJ2-5; v_call: TRBV6-5; cdr3_aa: CASRRREGLQETQYF
cdr3_length: 15; j_call: TRBJ1-6; v_call: TRBV7-3; cdr3_aa: CASSLTGDGNSPLHF
cdr3_length: 16; j_call: TRBJ1-2; v_call: TRBV7-6; cdr3_aa: CASSSTRRRAAYGYTF
cdr3_length: 14; j_call: TRBJ1-2; v_call: TRBV5-6; cdr3_aa: CASSFRQGSYGYTF
cdr3_length: 16; j_call: TRBJ2-1; v_call: TRBV21-1; cdr3_aa: CASSPRERGRNNEQFF
cdr3_length: 14; j_call: TRBJ2-7; v_call: TRBV5-4; cdr3_aa: CASSLAGDSREQYF
cdr3_length: 16; j_call: TRBJ1-6; v_call: TRBV7-9; cdr3_aa: CASSLRRGIGGSPLHF
cdr3_length: 15; j_call: TRBJ1-4; v_call: TRBV7-2; cdr3_aa: CASSSGVFQREKLFF
cdr3_length: 15; j_call: TRBJ1-1; v_call: TRBV4-2; cdr3_aa: CASSPMGRMNTEAFF
cdr3_length: 13; j_call: TRBJ2-1; v_call: TRBV7-3; cdr3_aa: CASSFTGSNEQFF
cdr3_length: 13; j_call: TRBJ2-5; v_call: TRBV7-9; cdr3_aa: CASIPGQKETQYF
cdr3_length: 13; j_call: TRBJ2-7; v_call: TRBV12-3/TRBV12-4; cdr3_aa: CASSGGGGGEQYF
cdr3_length: 13; j_call: TRBJ2-7; v_call: TRBV6-2/TRBV6-3; cdr3_aa: CASSYVQSSSQYF
cdr3_length: 13; j_call: TRBJ2-1; v_call: TRBV6-4; cdr3_aa: CASSDWARDEQFF
cdr3_length: 16; j_call: TRBJ2-6; v_call: TRBV5-6; cdr3_aa: CASSPVLNSGANVLTF
cdr3_length: 12; j_call: TRBJ2-7; v_call: TRBV11-2; cdr3_aa: CASSPFSYEQYF
cdr3_length: 16; j_call: TRBJ1-3; v_call: TRBV3-1/TRBV3-2; cdr3_aa: CASSHLRDSPGNTIYF
cdr3_length: 17; j_call: TRBJ1-1; v_call: TRBV27; cdr3_aa: CASSFRGRLKWDTEAFF
cdr3_length: 15; j_call: TRBJ2-2; v_call: TRBV4-3; cdr3_aa: CASSQDGVNTGELFF
cdr3_length: 14; j_call: TRBJ1-2; v_call: TRBV15; cdr3_aa: CATSRVGRGYGYTF
cdr3_length: 13; j_call: TRBJ2-7; v_call: TRBV27; cdr3_aa: CASGTTGMGEQYF